Each of the 17 T cell receptor beta chains below was sequenced from the same sample in a study of Ad26.COV2.S vaccination and SARS-CoV-2 variants. The method was immunoSEQ multiplex PCR; TCRdb's version includes in-frame clones alone and lacks a portion of them. The repertoire holds about 680,000 clones, with 80% to 90% as singletons. Treatment in this sample: about 20 received Ad26.COV2.S at low or high dose, single or two shots; about five received placebo; per-sample allocation not given. All samples were drawn on day 63, counting from the first vaccine or placebo injection. Sequencing was performed on peripheral blood, taken in a trial of Ad26.COV2.S vaccine versus placebo. Receptors were obtained from a person between 18 and 65 years old who received the Ad26.COV2.S COVID-19 vaccine or a placebo.

This sequence joins TRBV19 and TRBJ1-2; D might be TRBD1 (5 bases). Germline CDR1 LNHDA, CDR2 SQIVND (reference sequence). V lost 0 bases to trimming and J lost 2 bases, with 10 bases between them. This CDR3 has 15 amino acids. The CDR3: CASSIETAGNYGYTF. In nucleotides, the CDR3 is TGTGCCAGTAGTATAGAGACGGCAGGGAACTATGGCTACACCTTC.

The rearrangement links TRBV10-3 to TRBJ2-7, with D maybe TRBD2 (5 bases). The V end lost 3 bases, the J end lost 0 bases, and 12 bases lay between the germline ends. This CDR3 contains 15 residues. The germline gives CDR1 ENHRY, CDR2 SYGVKD. The chain's CDR3 is CAISDPGDSSYEQYF. The CDR3 DNA is TGTGCCATCAGTGATCCCGGGGATAGCTCCTACGAGCAGTACTTC.

The chain recombines TRBV9 with TRBJ2-7; a possible D gene is TRBD2 (6 bases). Trimming took 0 bases from V and 12 from J, leaving 16 bases between them. CDR3 size: 13 residues. The germline CDR1 and CDR2 sequences are SGDLS and YYNGEE. CDR3 region: CASSVDIWGEAYF. In DNA form, the CDR3 reads TGTGCCAGCAGCGTAGATATTTGGGGGGAGGCGTACTTC.

V is TRBV2 and J is TRBJ1-2; D is perhaps TRBD1 (5 bases). V lost 6 bases and J 4 bases, leaving 18 bases between the germline ends. Germline V gene data show CDR1 as SNHLY and CDR2 as FYNNEI. CDR3 length: 15 residues. The CDR3 sequence: CASSKMEGMGYGYTF. The CDR3 coding sequence is TGTGCCAGCAGCAAGATGGAGGGGATGGGCTATGGCTACACCTTC.

V gene TRBV5-4 combines with J gene TRBJ2-7; 8 bases line up with TRBD2. The germline gives CDR1 SGHNT, CDR2 YYREEE (reference sequence). The ends lost 4 bases at V and 6 bases at J; junction bases unmatched: 12. CDR3 length: 15 residues. CDR3 amino acids: CASSPSGGGFSEQYF. The CDR3 DNA is TGTGCCAGCAGCCCTTCTGGCGGGGGGTTTAGCGAGCAGTACTTC.

V and J are TRBV19 and TRBJ1-6; D unclear. CDR1 is LNHDA and CDR2 is SQIVND in the germline V gene (reference sequence). The CDR3 totals 15 residues. V lost 5 bases to trimming and J lost 3 bases, with 11 bases between them. The CDR3 DNA follows: TGTGCCAGTAGTCCCCCCGGCCTCTATAATTCACCCCTCCACTTT. Translation: CASSPPGLYNSPLHF. Full variable domain (rest looked up from reference TRBV19 and TRBJ1-6): DGGITQSPKYLFRKEGQNVTLSCEQNLNHDAMYWYRQDPGQGLRLIYYSQIVNDFQKGDIAEGYSVSREKKESFPLTVTSAQKNPTAFYLCASSPPGLYNSPLHFGNGTRLTVT.

The V gene is TRBV6-5, the J gene TRBJ2-7; TRBD1 matches at 10 bases. V trimming: 4 bases; J trimming: 6 bases; junction bases outside the gene matches: 6. CDR3 size: 14 residues. CDR1 and CDR2 (germline): MNHEY, SVGAGI. CDR3 sequence reads: CASSLGQGNREQYF. The CDR3 nucleotides are TGTGCCAGCAGTTTGGGACAGGGGAATCGCGAGCAGTACTTC.

This clone has only a few counts. The chain uses TRBV10-1 and TRBJ2-7; D uncertain. The CDR3 has 13 residues. The V end was cut by 5 bases, the J end by 2 bases, with 10 bases between. Looked up from germline, CDR1 is WNHNN and CDR2 is SYGVQD (reference sequence). The CDR3 protein is CASSQNGPYEQYF. The CDR3 DNA is TGCGCCAGCAGTCAAAACGGCCCCTACGAGCAGTACTTC.

This rearrangement joins TRBV14 to TRBJ2-2, with D perhaps matching TRBD1 (5 bases). The CDR3 consists of 16 residues. Germline CDR1 reads SGHDN; CDR2 reads FVKESK. Trimming took off 1 base at V and 3 bases at J, with 12 bases between the two ends. CDR3: CASSQVGVGHTGELFF. DNA of the CDR3: TGTGCCAGCAGCCAAGTTGGGGTGGGGCACACCGGGGAGCTGTTTTTT. Looking up the rest from reference TRBV14 and TRBJ2-2 gives the full variable domain: EAGVTQFPSHSVIEKGQTVTLRCDPISGHDNLYWYRRVMGKEIKFLLHFVKESKQDESGMPNNRFLAERTGGTYSTLKVQPAELEDSGVYFCASSQVGVGHTGELFFGEGSRLTVL.

The V and J genes are TRBV5-1 and TRBJ2-5; TRBD2 agrees at 12 bases. V shed 2 bases and J 1 base; nucleotides not matched to a gene: 6. The CDR3 has 17 amino acids. The V gene's germline CDR1 is SGHRS and CDR2 YFSETQ. CDR3 in amino acids: CASSLAGTSGFQETQYF. In DNA form, the CDR3 reads TGCGCCAGCAGCTTAGCCGGGACTAGCGGGTTCCAAGAGACCCAGTACTTC.

This clone was found a few times. This chain uses TRBV24-1 with TRBJ2-1, with D unclear. Trimming took off 9 bases at V and 7 bases at J, with 12 bases between the two ends. Germline lookup yields CDR1 KGHDR and CDR2 SFDVKD. The CDR3 contains 12 residues. CDR3 residues: CATAGTENEQFF. CDR3 DNA sequence: TGTGCCACCGCTGGAACAGAAAATGAGCAGTTCTTC.

This chain connects TRBV5-8 to TRBJ2-3, with 8 bases matching TRBD2. V gave up 4 bases and J gave up 3 bases; unmatched junction bases: 13. Germline CDR1 is SGHTS and CDR2 is YDEGEE. CDR3 length: 17 amino acids. The CDR3 here is CASSAPPGLGNTDTQYF. The CDR3, as DNA: TGTGCCAGCAGCGCACCTCCGGGACTAGGGAATACAGATACGCAGTATTTT.

V gene TRBV7-2 combines with J gene TRBJ2-5; D is possibly TRBD1 (6 bases). CDR1 and CDR2 from the germline V gene are SGHTA and FQGNSA. With 5 bases removed from V and 5 bases from J, the gap between germline ends came to 15 bases. The CDR3 length is 14 residues. The CDR3 DNA reads as TGTGCCAGCAGCCACGGCAGGGGCCTGGAGACCCAGTACTTC. Its protein product is CASSHGRGLETQYF.

The chain combines TRBV30 with TRBJ1-6; D not resolved. V dropped 0 bases and J dropped 11 bases, with 11 bases sitting between them. Looked up from germline, CDR1 is GTSNPN and CDR2 is SVGIG (reference sequence). The CDR3 runs 13 residues. DNA of the CDR3: TGTGCCTGGAGTGTACAGAGGGAGGCACCCCTCCACTTT. This sequence encodes CAWSVQREAPLHF.

The chain joins TRBV2 to TRBJ1-2; the D gene is possibly TRBD1 (5 bases). V was cut by 5 bases and J by 7 bases, with 11 bases left in between. CDR1 SNHLY and CDR2 FYNNEI come from the germline V gene. The length of the CDR3 is 12 residues. The CDR3 nucleotides are TGTGCCAGCAGTTTACAGGAGAGTGGCTACACCTTC. This gives the protein CASSLQESGYTF.

The chain recombines TRBV7-3 with TRBJ2-7, with 7 bases fitting TRBD2. Trimming took 5 bases from V and 6 from J; bases not matched to a gene: 7. CDR3 size: 13 residues. The V gene's germline CDR1 is SGHTA and CDR2 FQGTGA. The CDR3 DNA sequence: TGTGCCAGCAGCCCCCGTAGGGAGGGCGAGCAGTACTTC. It encodes CASSPRREGEQYF.

With respect to this clone: The sample has other DNA sequences that encode this CDR3 too. The rearrangement uses TRBV18 and TRBJ2-5, with a possible D match to TRBD1 (5 bases). V was cut by 0 bases and J by 0 bases, with 8 bases left in between. This CDR3 region has 15 residues. Germline values: CDR1 KGHSH, CDR2 LQKENI. CDR3 nucleotide sequence: TGTGCCAGCTCACCACCAGGGGCATACCAAGAGACCCAGTACTTC. Amino acids: CASSPPGAYQETQYF.